The 9 T cell receptor beta chains listed next were all sequenced from one sample in a study of blood T cell repertoires in COVID-19. Measured with immunoSEQ multiplex PCR; TCRdb has only the in-frame clones, and not every one. The sample includes fewer than 200,000 clones, 88% seen only once; the top ten take around 9.5%. Sequencing used PBMCs or T cells enriched from blood (not recorded which). These TCRs come from a woman between 18 and 29 years old who had recovered from COVID-19.

The V call is TRBV11-2, the J call TRBJ1-2; D perhaps matches TRBD1 (5 bases). The CDR3 totals 14 residues. CDR1 SGHAT and CDR2 FQNNGV come from the germline V gene. The germline V and J ends were trimmed by 3 bases and 4 bases, with 12 bases remaining between them. As DNA, the CDR3 is TGTGCCAGCAGCTTCGGCAGGGTGGGCTATGGCTACACCTTC. It is translated as CASSFGRVGYGYTF.

V gene TRBV20-1 combines with J gene TRBJ2-7, with 10 bases fitting TRBD2. Germline V gene lookup returns CDR1 DFQATT and CDR2 SNEGSKA (reference sequence). The CDR3 runs to 13 residues. The junction had 7 bases not matched to a gene; V was cut back by 8 bases and J by 3 bases. The CDR3 reads CSTSGTSVYEQYF. The CDR3 coding sequence is TGCAGTACCAGTGGGACTAGCGTCTACGAGCAGTACTTC.

The rearrangement uses TRBV28 and TRBJ1-6; 8 nucleotides match TRBD1. CDR1 and CDR2 (germline): MDHEN, SYDVKM. The junction had 13 bases not matched to a gene; V was cut back by 6 bases and J by 9 bases. The CDR3 runs 16 residues. DNA for the CDR3: TGTGCCAGCAGCACGAACGACAGGGGAGGGGGTTCACCCCTCCACTTT. Its translation: CASSTNDRGGGSPLHF.

This clone was observed a handful of times. The V gene is TRBV30, the J gene TRBJ2-7, with TRBD2 identical over 7 bases. CDR1 and CDR2 from the germline V gene are GTSNPN and SVGIG (reference sequence). The CDR3 covers 14 residues. The V segment lost 2 bases and the J segment 5 bases; nucleotides outside the gene matches: 9. The CDR3 DNA is TGTGCCTGGAGTCCAGGCGGGGGTTTTCACGAGCAGTACTTC. It yields the protein CAWSPGGGFHEQYF.

The chain couples TRBV10-3 to TRBJ1-2, with D hard to call. This CDR3 has 13 amino acids. CDR1 and CDR2 (germline): ENHRY, SYGVKD. V was trimmed by 7 bases and J by 6 bases, leaving 15 bases between them. The CDR3 bases are TGTGCCATCAACAGTAATGAGATGGATGGCTACACCTTC. It encodes CAINSNEMDGYTF.

This clone has only one observation. The chain employs TRBV18 and TRBJ2-2; 9 bases fit TRBD1. The CDR3 covers 16 residues. V lost 3 bases to trimming and J lost 3 bases; unmatched junction nucleotides: 5. Germline CDR1 is KGHSH and CDR2 is LQKENI. The CDR3 bases are TGTGCCAGCTCACCTAACAGGGGGCATTACACCGGGGAGCTGTTTTTT. Translation gives CASSPNRGHYTGELFF.

J is TRBJ1-5 and V is TRBV10-3, with TRBD1 matching 7 bases. The germline CDR1 and CDR2 sequences are ENHRY and SYGVKD. CDR3 length: 15 amino acids. V was clipped by 6 bases and J by 8 bases; unmatched bases: 13. The CDR3, as DNA: TGTGCCATCAGCCCTGACAGGGCCATGGGCGAGCCCCAGCATTTT. Translated: CAISPDRAMGEPQHF.

This chain connects TRBV19 to TRBJ1-5, with D possibly matching TRBD1 (5 bases). The CDR3 contains 16 residues. Trimming took off 8 bases at V and 3 bases at J, with 20 bases between the two ends. From germline, CDR1 is LNHDA and CDR2 SQIVND (reference sequence). The CDR3 sequence: CASAFDRGTFNQPQHF. The CDR3, as DNA: TGTGCCAGTGCCTTCGATCGGGGGACGTTCAATCAGCCCCAGCATTTT.

This clone has more than one count but fewer than ten. The genes are TRBV9 and TRBJ2-7, with D possibly matching TRBD1 (6 bases). The CDR3 covers 14 residues. Trimming took off 3 bases at V and 2 bases at J, with 12 bases between the two ends. Germline CDR1 is SGDLS and CDR2 is YYNGEE. CDR3 nucleotides: TGTGCCAGCAGCGGAGGGGGACACCCCTACGAGCAGTACTTC. It yields the protein CASSGGGHPYEQYF.